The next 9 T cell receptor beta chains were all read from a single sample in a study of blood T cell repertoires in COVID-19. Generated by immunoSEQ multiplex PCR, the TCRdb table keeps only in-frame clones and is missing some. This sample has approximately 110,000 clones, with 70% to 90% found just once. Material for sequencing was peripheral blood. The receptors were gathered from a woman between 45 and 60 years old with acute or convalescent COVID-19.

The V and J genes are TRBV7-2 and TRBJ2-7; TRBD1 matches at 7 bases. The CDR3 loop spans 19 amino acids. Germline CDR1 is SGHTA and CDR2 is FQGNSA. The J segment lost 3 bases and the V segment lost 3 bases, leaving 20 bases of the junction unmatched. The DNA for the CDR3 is TGTGCCAGCAGCTTTAAGGGGGCAGCCCTGACCTTAAATTACTACGAGCAGTACTTC. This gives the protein CASSFKGAALTLNYYEQYF.

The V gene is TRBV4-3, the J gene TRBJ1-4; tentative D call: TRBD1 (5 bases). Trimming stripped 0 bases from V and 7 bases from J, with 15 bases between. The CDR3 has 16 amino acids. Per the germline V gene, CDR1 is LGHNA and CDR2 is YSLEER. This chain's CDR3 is CASSQDKRGWGEKLFF. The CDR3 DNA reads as TGCGCCAGCAGCCAAGATAAAAGGGGCTGGGGTGAAAAACTGTTTTTT.

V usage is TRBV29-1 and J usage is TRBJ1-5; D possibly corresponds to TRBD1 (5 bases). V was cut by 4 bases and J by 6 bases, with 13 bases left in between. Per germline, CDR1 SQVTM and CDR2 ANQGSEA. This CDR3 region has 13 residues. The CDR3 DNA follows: TGCAGCGTTGGGGGCAGGGAGGGTCAGCCCCAGCATTTT. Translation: CSVGGREGQPQHF.

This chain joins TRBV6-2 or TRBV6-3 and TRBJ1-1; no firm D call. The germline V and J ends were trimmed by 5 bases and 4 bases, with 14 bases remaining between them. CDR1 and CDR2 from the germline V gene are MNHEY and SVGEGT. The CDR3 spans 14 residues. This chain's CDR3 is CASSRGGMGTEAFF. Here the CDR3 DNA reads TGTGCCAGCAGTCGAGGTGGTATGGGCACTGAAGCTTTCTTT.

CDR3 protein: CASSWTGNYGYTF. CDR3 DNA sequence: TGTGCCAGCAGTTGGACAGGGAACTATGGCTACACCTTC. The V call is TRBV6-2 or TRBV6-3, the J call TRBJ1-2; TRBD1 matches 8 bases. CDR1 is MNHEY, CDR2 SVGEGT, per germline. The V gene end was trimmed by 4 bases and the J gene end by 2 bases; junction bases not matched to a gene: 0. The CDR3 sequence is 13 residues long.

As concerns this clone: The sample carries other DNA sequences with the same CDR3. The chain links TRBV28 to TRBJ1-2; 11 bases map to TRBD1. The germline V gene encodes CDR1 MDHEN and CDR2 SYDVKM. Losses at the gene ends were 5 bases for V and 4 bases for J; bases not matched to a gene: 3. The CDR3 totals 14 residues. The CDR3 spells CASSPGQGVYGYTF. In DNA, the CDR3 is TGTGCCAGCAGTCCGGGACAGGGGGTCTATGGCTACACCTTC.

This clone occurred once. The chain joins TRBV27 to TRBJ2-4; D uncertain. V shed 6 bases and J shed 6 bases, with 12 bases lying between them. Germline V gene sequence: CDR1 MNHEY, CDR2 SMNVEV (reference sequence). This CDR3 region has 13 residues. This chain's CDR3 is CASSLAHGNIQYF. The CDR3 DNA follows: TGTGCCAGCAGCTTGGCCCATGGAAACATTCAGTACTTC.

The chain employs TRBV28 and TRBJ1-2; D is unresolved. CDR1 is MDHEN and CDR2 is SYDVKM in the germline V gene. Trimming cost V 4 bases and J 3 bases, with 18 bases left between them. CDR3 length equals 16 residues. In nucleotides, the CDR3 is TGTGCCAGCAGTTCATCCTCCGCGGAGGGTGACTATGGCTACACCTTC. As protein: CASSSSSAEGDYGYTF.

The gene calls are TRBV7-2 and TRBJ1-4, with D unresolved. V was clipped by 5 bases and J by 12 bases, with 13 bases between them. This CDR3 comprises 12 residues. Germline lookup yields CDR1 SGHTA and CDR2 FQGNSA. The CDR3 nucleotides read TGTGCCAGCAGCCCTGCTGGGAGGGAACTGTTTTTT. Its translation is CASSPAGRELFF.